This TCR beta chain emerged from a study of graft-versus-host responses after intestinal transplantation. At the level of the study: Following induction with anti-thymocyte globulin, all recipients were given tacrolimus and steroids for roughly three years. Study outcomes and limitations: Early post-transplant HvG declines tracked with peak circulating GvH clone levels. Within the allografts of patients who had graft-donor T cell macrochimerism, graft-versus-host to host-versus-graft clonal ratios were high.

Points on this clone: Its antigen is undetermined.

CDR3 size: 15 residues. Germline V lookup: CDR1 PRHDT, CDR2 FYEKMQ (reference sequence). V gave up 1 base and J gave up 0 bases, with 4 bases separating them. TCRdb's copy holds only in-frame clones and misses some; the assay was immunoSEQ multiplex PCR. The sample consists of 62,000 or so clones, over 85% of them appearing once. The chain has TRBV13 and TRBJ2-6; D uncertain. The receptor comes from a human patient who received an intestinal transplant, so some T cells may come from the graft donor. The sample here was PBMCs, taken 26 days after transplant. CDR3 sequence: CASSLVSSGANVLTF. For the CDR3, the DNA is TGTGCCAGCAGCTTAGTGAGCTCTGGGGCCAACGTCCTGACTTTC.